The clone carrying this T cell receptor (beta chain) was seen only a few times. Amplified regions were TCR beta CDR3 sequences from RNA transcripts. When the TCR CDR3 underwent first-round RT-PCR, the HTBI primer set was used. Each CDR3 protein gets one entry after TCRdb re-called the multiplex PCR reads with MiXCR. In the table there are about 720,000 distinct CDR3 sequences, roughly 17% of which are singletons. The CDR3 length is 17 residues. The V gene end was trimmed by 4 bases and the J gene end by 2 bases; junction bases not matched to a gene: 10. Germline V gives CDR1 SGHNT, CDR2 YYREEE (reference sequence). The record originates from a study of T cells in Graves' hyperthyroidism and ophthalmopathy.

The clonotype comes from a young man with Graves' hyperthyroidism. Input material: blood. This sequence joins TRBV5-4 and TRBJ2-2, with 8 nucleotides matching TRBD2. The CDR3 loop reads CASSNGGLAINTGELFF. DNA for the CDR3: TGTGCCAGCAGCAATGGAGGACTAGCAATAAACACCGGGGAGCTGTTTTTT.